The 21 T cell receptor beta chains reported below all come from one sample, sequenced in a study of blood T cell repertoires in COVID-19. Repertoires were generated with immunoSEQ multiplex PCR, while TCRdb's copy carries only in-frame clones and drops some. Of 300,000 to 450,000 clones in the sample, more than 70% were seen once. The sequenced sample was peripheral blood. Receptor source: a woman aged 60-75 years with COVID-19, enrolled during active disease.

A remark on this clone: An end of the junction differs from the germline gene, which may be a read error. The chain carries TRBV28 and TRBJ1-1, with D tentatively TRBD1 (6 bases). CDR3 length: 14 residues. Germline V CDR1 and CDR2: MDHEN, SYDVKM. CDR3 residues: CASRPGHLNAEAFF. In DNA, the CDR3 is TGTGCCAGCAGGCCGGGACACTTGAACGCTGAAGCTTTCTTT.

The chain joins TRBV7-3 to TRBJ2-2, with 11 bases aligning to TRBD2. V trimming: 2 bases; J trimming: 0 bases; junction bases outside the gene matches: 2. This CDR3 is 17 amino acids long. Germline V gene sequence: CDR1 SGHTA, CDR2 FQGTGA. In DNA form, the CDR3 reads TGTGCCAGCAGCTTACCTAGCGGGGGGACGAACACCGGGGAGCTGTTTTTT. This codes for CASSLPSGGTNTGELFF. The full variable domain, with the rest looked up from reference TRBV7-3 and TRBJ2-2, is GAGVSQTPSNKVTEKGKYVELRCDPISGHTALYWYRQSLGQGPEFLIYFQGTGAADDSGLPNDRFFAVRPEGSVSTLKIQRTERGDSAVYLCASSLPSGGTNTGELFFGEGSRLTVL.

The chain links TRBV5-5 to TRBJ2-3, with 13 bases fitting TRBD2. The CDR3 spans 16 residues. Trimming removed 3 bases from V and 7 bases from J; junction bases left unmatched: 8. The germline V gene encodes CDR1 SGHKS and CDR2 YYEKEE (reference sequence). CDR3 protein: CASSSELAGGLNTQYF. CDR3 nucleotide sequence: TGTGCCAGCAGCTCCGAACTAGCGGGGGGGCTGAATACGCAGTATTTT.

This sequence joins TRBV5-1 and TRBJ2-7, with 8 bases lining up with TRBD1. The CDR3 has 14 amino acids. Per germline, CDR1 SGHRS and CDR2 YFSETQ. V trimming: 4 bases; J trimming: 2 bases; junction bases outside the gene matches: 5. This CDR3 reads CASSTGTGPYEQYF. DNA of the CDR3: TGCGCCAGCAGCACCGGGACAGGCCCCTACGAGCAGTACTTC.

This clone was found once. This sequence joins TRBV6-5 and TRBJ1-5; the D gene is possibly TRBD1 (6 bases). V gave up 6 bases and J gave up 2 bases, with 14 bases separating them. Germline V CDR1 and CDR2: MNHEY, SVGAGI. The CDR3 has 15 residues. In nucleotides, the CDR3 is TGTGCCAGCAGCACACACAGGGCGGGCAATCAGCCCCAGCATTTT. It encodes CASSTHRAGNQPQHF.

The chain combines TRBV2 with TRBJ2-7, with 7 nucleotides matching TRBD2. This CDR3 contains 15 residues. V gave up 7 bases and J gave up 3 bases; unmatched junction bases: 12. Germline assignment: CDR1 SNHLY and CDR2 FYNNEI. The DNA of the CDR3 is TGTGCCAGCACTTCGGGTACGGGGGGTATCTACGAGCAGTACTTC. As protein: CASTSGTGGIYEQYF.

V usage is TRBV7-9 and J usage is TRBJ2-1, with 12 nucleotides matching TRBD2. This CDR3 is built from 19 residues. Germline values: CDR1 SEHNR, CDR2 FQNEAQ (reference sequence). V was pared by 3 bases and J by 2 bases, with 11 bases of the junction left unmatched. CDR3 sequence reads: CASSFSLAGGDGAYNEQFF. In DNA form, the CDR3 reads TGTGCCAGCAGCTTCAGCCTAGCGGGGGGGGATGGTGCCTACAATGAGCAGTTCTTC.

This clone appeared a single time. V and J are TRBV5-4 and TRBJ2-5, with 9 bases lining up with TRBD1. CDR3 length: 17 residues. Germline V gene lookup returns CDR1 SGHNT and CDR2 YYREEE (reference sequence). The trim removed 4 bases at V and 6 bases at J, leaving 16 bases unmatched. CDR3 region: CASSHRPGTGNLKTQYF. The CDR3 region has the DNA TGTGCCAGCAGCCACCGTCCCGGGACAGGGAATTTAAAGACCCAGTACTTC.

The gene calls are TRBV11-2 and TRBJ1-4; a weak D match, TRBD1 (5 bases). Between the trimmed V and J ends, which lost 4 bases and 4 bases, there was a span of 16 bases. CDR3 size: 16 residues. Germline values: CDR1 SGHAT, CDR2 FQNNGV. The CDR3: CASSWVGNRLNEKLFF. CDR3 coding DNA: TGTGCCAGCAGCTGGGTGGGGAACAGGCTTAATGAAAAACTGTTTTTT.

This clone was seen a handful of times. This rearrangement joins TRBV9 to TRBJ1-5; 9 positions match TRBD1. CDR1 SGDLS and CDR2 YYNGEE come from the germline V gene. Losses at the gene ends were 4 bases for V and 8 bases for J; bases not matched to a gene: 13. The length of the CDR3 is 16 residues. The CDR3 loop reads CASSPTGQGTLEPQHF. In DNA, the CDR3 is TGTGCCAGCAGCCCCACCGGACAGGGGACTTTGGAGCCCCAGCATTTT.

The J gene is TRBJ2-2, the V gene TRBV7-3; the match to TRBD2 covers 10 bases. The CDR3 loop spans 15 amino acids. Germline lookup yields CDR1 SGHTA and CDR2 FQGTGA. V gave up 8 bases and J gave up 2 bases; unmatched junction bases: 5. CDR3 amino acids: CASSLAGVNTGELFF. CDR3 sequence (DNA): TGTGCCAGCTCTCTAGCGGGGGTTAACACCGGGGAGCTGTTTTTT.

This chain joins TRBV5-1 and TRBJ1-2, with no clear D. The germline V and J ends were trimmed by 4 bases and 8 bases, with 18 bases remaining between them. The CDR3 spans 14 residues. CDR1 is SGHRS and CDR2 is YFSETQ in the germline V gene. The CDR3 DNA reads TGCGCCAGCAGCCCGGGAGGTAAATTCTCGGGCTACACCTTC. Translated: CASSPGGKFSGYTF. The full variable domain, completed using reference TRBV5-1 and TRBJ1-2, is KAGVTQTPRYLIKTRGQQVTLSCSPISGHRSVSWYQQTPGQGLQFLFEYFSETQRNKGNFPGRFSGRQFSNSRSEMNVSTLELGDSALYLCASSPGGKFSGYTFGSGTRLTVV.

CDR3 in amino acids: CASSERYTDTQYF. Here the CDR3 DNA reads TGTGCCAGCTCCGAGAGGTACACAGATACGCAGTATTTT. The rearrangement links TRBV2 to TRBJ2-3; D is undetermined. With 8 bases removed from V and 2 bases from J, the gap between germline ends came to 11 bases. The CDR3 sequence is 13 residues long. Germline CDR1 reads SNHLY; CDR2 reads FYNNEI.

This chain uses TRBV7-3 with TRBJ2-5; 7 bases map to TRBD2. The CDR3 has 14 amino acids. Germline V gene sequence: CDR1 SGHTA, CDR2 FQGTGA. With 5 bases clipped from V and 5 bases from J, the junction kept 8 bases outside the gene matches. CDR3 residues: CASSLFGGGETQYF. The CDR3 nucleotides read TGTGCCAGCAGCCTCTTCGGGGGAGGGGAGACCCAGTACTTC.

The chain recombines TRBV7-8 with TRBJ1-2; D remains unclear. Germline-derived CDR1 and CDR2 are SGHVS and FQNEAQ. The V and J ends lost 2 bases and 4 bases respectively, with 14 bases between them. The CDR3 runs 15 residues. Written as DNA, the CDR3 is TGTGCCAGCAGCTTAAACCGTGGAGAGGTCTATGGCTACACCTTC. This encodes CASSLNRGEVYGYTF. Based on the CDR3 plus reference TRBV7-8 and TRBJ1-2, the full variable domain is GAGVSQSPRYKVAKRGQDVALRCDPISGHVSLFWYQQALGQGPEFLTYFQNEAQLDKSGLPSDRFFAERPEGSVSTLKIQRTQQEDSAVYLCASSLNRGEVYGYTFGSGTRLTVV.

In this sample, this clone turned up once. The chain employs TRBV2 and TRBJ2-3; D perhaps matches TRBD2 (7 bases). From germline, CDR1 is SNHLY and CDR2 FYNNEI. CDR3 size: 13 residues. With 8 bases removed from V and 3 bases from J, the gap between germline ends came to 12 bases. CDR3 in amino acids: CASGGARTDTQYF. The CDR3 DNA sequence: TGTGCCAGCGGGGGGGCGAGGACAGATACGCAGTATTTT.

There are a few counts of this clone. The chain has TRBV4-2 and TRBJ1-2, with D unresolved. The CDR3 has 16 amino acids. CDR1 LGHNA and CDR2 YNFKEQ come from the germline V gene. Trimming took 3 bases from V and 5 from J, leaving 19 bases between them. CDR3 loop: CASSHTLTGIGYGYTF. The DNA for the CDR3 is TGTGCCAGCAGCCACACACTGACGGGAATAGGGTATGGCTACACCTTC.

This clone occurred once. The chain joins TRBV2 to TRBJ2-2, with D possibly matching TRBD1 (7 bases). Trimming shortened V by 7 bases and J by 4 bases, and 16 bases separated the two germline ends. Germline lookup yields CDR1 SNHLY and CDR2 FYNNEI. This CDR3 is built from 15 residues. In nucleotides, the CDR3 is TGTGCCAGCACGGGGGCAGGGGGTAGCACCGGGGAGCTGTTTTTT. Residues: CASTGAGGSTGELFF.

The V gene is TRBV7-2, the J gene TRBJ1-2, with 10 positions matching TRBD1. V lost 5 bases and J lost 4; bases outside the gene matches: 7. This CDR3 comprises 15 residues. Germline V gives CDR1 SGHTA, CDR2 FQGNSA. The chain's CDR3 is CASSQDRGRLYGYTF. The CDR3 region has the DNA TGTGCCAGCAGCCAAGACAGGGGGCGACTCTATGGCTACACCTTC. The variable domain in full, completed from reference TRBV7-2 and TRBJ1-2, reads GAGVSQSPSNKVTEKGKDVELRCDPISGHTALYWYRQSLGQGLEFLIYFQGNSAPDKSGLPSDRFSAERTGGSVSTLTIQRTQQEDSAVYLCASSQDRGRLYGYTFGSGTRLTVV.

This chain uses TRBV6-5 with TRBJ1-2; D is perhaps TRBD1 (5 bases). The CDR3 sequence is 15 residues long. Germline V lookup: CDR1 MNHEY, CDR2 SVGAGI. With 6 bases removed from V and 0 bases from J, the gap between germline ends came to 14 bases. The CDR3 nucleotides read TGTGCCAGCAGCCTTGATCCAGGGACTAACTATGGCTACACCTTC. Encoded protein: CASSLDPGTNYGYTF.

This chain connects TRBV5-6 to TRBJ2-7; TRBD1 might be the D (6 bases). CDR1 is SGHDT and CDR2 is YYEEEE in the germline V gene. V was clipped by 3 bases and J by 2 bases, with 12 bases between them. CDR3 length equals 14 residues. CDR3 amino acids: CASSSPTGTYEQYF. The CDR3 DNA sequence: TGTGCCAGCAGCTCCCCGACAGGAACCTACGAGCAGTACTTC. Filled out from reference TRBV5-6 and TRBJ2-7, the complete variable domain reads DAGVTQSPTHLIKTRGQQVTLRCSPKSGHDTVSWYQQALGQGPQFIFQYYEEEERQRGNFPDRFSGHQFPNYSSELNVNALLLGDSALYLCASSSPTGTYEQYFGPGTRLTVT.